This T cell receptor (beta chain) was captured in a study of blood T cell repertoires in COVID-19 (TCRdb year 2020). In the study overall: Samples from collaborators originated in the United States, Italy and Spain and spanned both the acute and convalescent phases of COVID-19. The prospective study material was composed of cDNA or gDNA derived from T cells, B-cell-depleted T cells, or PBMCs. Deeply sampled blood TCRbeta repertoires from subjects exposed to, actively infected with, or recovered from COVID-19 were included in the dataset. The repertoires were released in a freely available public database meant as a resource for research on the immune response to SARS-CoV-2. The samples were drawn from the first 160 participants of the ongoing ImmuneRACE study and from 1,254 subjects provided by 6 global collaborators. A de-identified subject ID, COVID-19 status, age in years and sex were almost always included in the sample metadata. Where HLA class I and class II types were available, the types were taken from metadata supplied by the sample provider, not from assay-based typing. The full study reports these points: The amount of clinical and demographic metadata varied by source and participant and was provided uncurated.

To note about this clone: The target of this receptor is not known. No base qualities exist here, and no much larger clone lies one base off it.

Participants in the prospective study were aged about 18 to 89 years, lived in approximately 26 United States geographic areas, and enrolled through a virtual design. In the prospective study, cohorts were assigned on the basis of participant-reported clinical history obtained from a screening survey and a study questionnaire. For ImmuneRACE Cohort 3, a participant was defined as recovered based on two consecutive negative NP/OP PCR tests, clearance by a healthcare professional, or resolution of symptoms. Each participant in the prospective study had whole blood, serum and a nasopharyngeal or oropharyngeal swab collected by mobile phlebotomists. Additional blood draws and questionnaires over an approximately 2-month period could optionally be provided by prospective study participants. Prospective study blood samples were shipped either frozen or at room temperature before DNA extraction. The immunoSEQ Assay, a bias-controlled multiplex PCR, was used to amplify TCRbeta CDR3 regions from genomic DNA. The original methods were these. Within the assay, amplification of reference gene primers was used to estimate how many nucleated cells each sample contained. Sequence reads were collapsed and filtered to measure the absolute abundance of every unique TCRbeta CDR3 rearrangement. For each sample, productive Simpson clonality was calculated as the square root of Simpson's diversity index over productive rearrangements. TCRdb stores this immuneACCESS table with in-frame sequences only. Part of the clones is absent; in the studies checked, under half of the shortfall reflects unresolved V genes, and no reason is known for the rest. That table is the source of V, J and clone size, and D and trimming were worked out from the DNA. The sample table shows 150,000 to 170,000 clones, and 80% to 90% are seen once. The ten top clones hold about 7.7% of the sample.

The source of this sequence is a man aged 50-59 years who had recovered from COVID-19. Sequences were obtained from PBMCs or T cells enriched from blood (not recorded which).

The CDR3 region: CASSRGGLARDEQFF. DNA sequence: TGTGCCAGCAGTAGGGGGGGACTAGCGAGGGATGAGCAGTTCTTC. The chain uses TRBV7-9 and TRBJ2-1; 10 central bases correspond to TRBD2. The germline V and J ends show losses of 6 bases and 8 bases respectively, and no gene match explains 10 bases of the junction. CDR1 and CDR2, looked up from the germline V gene (reference sequence), are SEHNR and FQNEAQ. The CDR3, from cysteine to phenylalanine, totals 15 residues. Of the read, only the CDR3 DNA is kept; its 45 bases are in frame from base 1.